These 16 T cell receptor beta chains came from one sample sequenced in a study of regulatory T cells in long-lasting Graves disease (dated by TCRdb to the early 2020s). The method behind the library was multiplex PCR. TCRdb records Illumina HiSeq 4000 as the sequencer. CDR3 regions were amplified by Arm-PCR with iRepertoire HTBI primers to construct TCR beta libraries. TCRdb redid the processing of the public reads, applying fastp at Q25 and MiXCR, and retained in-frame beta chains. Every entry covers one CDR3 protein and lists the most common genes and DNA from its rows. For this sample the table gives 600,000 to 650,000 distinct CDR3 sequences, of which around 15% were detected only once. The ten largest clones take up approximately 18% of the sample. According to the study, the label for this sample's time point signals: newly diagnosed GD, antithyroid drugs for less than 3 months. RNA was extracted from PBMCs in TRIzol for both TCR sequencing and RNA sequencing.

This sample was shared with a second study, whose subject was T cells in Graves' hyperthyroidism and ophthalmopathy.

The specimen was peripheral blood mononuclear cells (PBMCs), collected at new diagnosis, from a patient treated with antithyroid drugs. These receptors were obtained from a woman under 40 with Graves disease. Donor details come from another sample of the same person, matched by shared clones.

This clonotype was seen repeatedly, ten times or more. CDR3 in DNA: TGTGCCAGCAGTCTAGACAGGGGGAACTCCTACGAGCAGTACTTC. This gives the protein CASSLDRGNSYEQYF. This sequence joins TRBV6-2 or TRBV6-3 and TRBJ2-7; 9 positions match TRBD1. Germline V gives CDR1 MNHEY, CDR2 SVGEGT. V was clipped by 5 bases and J by 0 bases; unmatched bases: 5. CDR3 size: 15 residues.

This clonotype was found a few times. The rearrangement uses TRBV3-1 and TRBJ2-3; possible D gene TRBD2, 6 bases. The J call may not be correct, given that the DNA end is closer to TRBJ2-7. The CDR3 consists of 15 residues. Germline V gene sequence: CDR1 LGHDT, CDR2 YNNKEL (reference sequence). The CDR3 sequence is CASSPKIGGFNEQYF. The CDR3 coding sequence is TGTGCCAGCAGCCCCAAAATAGGAGGGTTCAACGAGCAGTACTTC.

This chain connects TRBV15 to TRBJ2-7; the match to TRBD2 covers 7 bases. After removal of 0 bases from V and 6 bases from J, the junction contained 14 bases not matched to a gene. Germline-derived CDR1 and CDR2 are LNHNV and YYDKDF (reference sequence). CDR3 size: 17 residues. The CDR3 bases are TGTGCCACCAGCAGAGATAAGATGGTTCAGCGGGAATCCGAGCAGTACTTC. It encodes CATSRDKMVQRESEQYF.

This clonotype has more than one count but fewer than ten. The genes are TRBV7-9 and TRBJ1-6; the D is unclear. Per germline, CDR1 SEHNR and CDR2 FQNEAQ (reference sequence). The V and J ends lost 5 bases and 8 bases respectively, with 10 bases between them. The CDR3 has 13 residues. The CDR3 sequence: CASSAAAYSPLHF. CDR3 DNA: TGTGCCAGCAGCGCAGCTGCTTATTCACCCCTCCACTTT.

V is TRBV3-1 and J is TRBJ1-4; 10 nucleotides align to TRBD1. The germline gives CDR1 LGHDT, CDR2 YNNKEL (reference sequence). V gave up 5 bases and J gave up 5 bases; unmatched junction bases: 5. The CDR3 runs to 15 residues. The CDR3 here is CASSRGTGENEKLFF. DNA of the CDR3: TGTGCCAGCAGCAGGGGGACAGGGGAAAATGAAAAACTGTTTTTT.

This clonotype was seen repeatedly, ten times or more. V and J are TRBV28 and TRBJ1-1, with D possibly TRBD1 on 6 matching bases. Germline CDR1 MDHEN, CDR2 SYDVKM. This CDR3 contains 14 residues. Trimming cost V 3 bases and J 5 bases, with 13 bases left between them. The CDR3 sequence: CASSLLGGQTEAFF. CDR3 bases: TGTGCCAGCAGTTTGCTGGGGGGGCAAACTGAAGCTTTCTTT.

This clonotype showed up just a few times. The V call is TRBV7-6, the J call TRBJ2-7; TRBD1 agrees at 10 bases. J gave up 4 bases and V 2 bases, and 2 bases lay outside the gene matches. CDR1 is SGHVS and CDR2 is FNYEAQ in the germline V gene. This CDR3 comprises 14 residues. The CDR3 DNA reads TGTGCCAGCAGCTTAACGGGACAGGGGTACGAGCAGTACTTC. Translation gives CASSLTGQGYEQYF.

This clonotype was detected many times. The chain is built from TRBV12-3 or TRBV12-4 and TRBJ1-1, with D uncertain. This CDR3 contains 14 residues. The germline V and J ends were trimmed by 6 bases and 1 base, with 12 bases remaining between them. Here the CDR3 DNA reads TGTGCCAGCAGCACCCGGCCAGCGAACACTGAAGCTTTCTTT. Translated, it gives CASSTRPANTEAFF.

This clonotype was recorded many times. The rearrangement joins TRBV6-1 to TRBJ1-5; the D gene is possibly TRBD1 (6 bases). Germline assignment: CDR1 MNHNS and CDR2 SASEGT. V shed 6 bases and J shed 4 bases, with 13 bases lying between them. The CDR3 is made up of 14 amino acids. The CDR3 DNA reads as TGTGCCAGCAGACAGGGAGTAGCGAATCAGCCCCAGCATTTT. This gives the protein CASRQGVANQPQHF.

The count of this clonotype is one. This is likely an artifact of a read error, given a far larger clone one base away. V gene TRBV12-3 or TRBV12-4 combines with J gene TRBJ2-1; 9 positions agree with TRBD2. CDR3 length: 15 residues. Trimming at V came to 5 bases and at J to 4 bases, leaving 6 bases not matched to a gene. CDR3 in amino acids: CASSRTSVPYNEQFF. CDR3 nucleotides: TGTGCCAGCAGTCGGACTAGCGTCCCTTACAATGAGCAGTTCTTC.

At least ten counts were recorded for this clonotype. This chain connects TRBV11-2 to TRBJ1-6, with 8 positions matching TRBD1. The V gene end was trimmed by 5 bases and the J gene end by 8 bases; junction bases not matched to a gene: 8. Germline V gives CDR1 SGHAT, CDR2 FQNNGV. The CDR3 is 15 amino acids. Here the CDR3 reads CASSPLDRDYSPLHF. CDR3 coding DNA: TGTGCCAGCAGCCCACTGGACAGGGACTATTCACCCCTCCACTTT.

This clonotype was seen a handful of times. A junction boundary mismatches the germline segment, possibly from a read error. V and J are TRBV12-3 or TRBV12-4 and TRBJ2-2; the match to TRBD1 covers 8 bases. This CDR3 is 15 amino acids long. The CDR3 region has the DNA TGTACCAGCAGTTTAGCAGGGGGCGGCACCGGGGAGCTGTTTTTT. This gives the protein CTSSLAGGGTGELFF.

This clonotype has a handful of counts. The CDR3 region has the DNA TGTGCCAGTAGTCCCCGATCCAAGCGAGCTAAGGACAATGAGCAGTTCTTC. It yields the protein CASSPRSKRAKDNEQFF. The chain combines TRBV19 with TRBJ2-1; no clear D gene. Germline V gene lookup returns CDR1 LNHDA and CDR2 SQIVND (reference sequence). The V gene lost 5 bases and the J gene lost 5 bases, with 22 bases spanning the gap. This CDR3 region has 17 residues.

The CDR3 protein is CASSSSDRAFSNQPQHF. The CDR3 coding sequence is TGTGCCAGCAGCTCTTCTGACAGGGCCTTTAGCAATCAGCCCCAGCATTTT. The chain employs TRBV6-2 or TRBV6-3 and TRBJ1-5; 7 positions agree with TRBD1. There are 17 residues in the CDR3. CDR1 and CDR2 from the germline V gene are MNHEY and SVGEGT. With V trimmed by 6 bases and J by 0 bases, 11 bases remained unmatched.

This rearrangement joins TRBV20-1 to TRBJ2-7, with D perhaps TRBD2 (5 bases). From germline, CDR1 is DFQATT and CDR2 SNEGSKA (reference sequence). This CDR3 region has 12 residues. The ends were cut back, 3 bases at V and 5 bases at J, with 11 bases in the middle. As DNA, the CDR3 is TGCAGTGCTAGGACGCCGGGGAACGAGCAGTACTTC. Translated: CSARTPGNEQYF.

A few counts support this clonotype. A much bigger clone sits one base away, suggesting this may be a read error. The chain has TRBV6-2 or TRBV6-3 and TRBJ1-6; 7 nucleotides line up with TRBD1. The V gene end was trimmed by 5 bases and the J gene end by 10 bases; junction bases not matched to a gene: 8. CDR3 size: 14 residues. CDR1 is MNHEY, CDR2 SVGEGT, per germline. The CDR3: CASSEAGGNSPLHF. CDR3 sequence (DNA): TGTGCCAGCAGTGAAGCAGGGGGGAACTCACCCCTCCACTTT.